Listed here are 30 T cell receptor beta chains from one sample, sequenced in a study of T cells after yellow fever vaccination. A single record per CDR3 protein comes from TCRdb applying MiXCR to the 5' RACE reads. This table has some 250,000 distinct CDR3 sequences, about 3.5% appearing once. The sequencing used PBMCs, collected 15 days after the yellow fever booster vaccination. The receptor source for this set is a young man who received the YFV17D yellow fever vaccine.

This clonotype was observed many times. CDR3 DNA sequence: TGTGCCACCAGTGATTCCGGCGGACCTGGGGGGACCCAGTACTTC. It codes for CATSDSGGPGGTQYF. The chain couples TRBV24-1 to TRBJ2-5; D possibly uses TRBD1 or TRBD2 (5 bases each). Germline CDR1 is KGHDR and CDR2 is SFDVKD. The CDR3 totals 15 residues. V was pared by 2 bases and J by 7 bases, with 16 bases between.

This clonotype was counted a few times. The chain links TRBV19 to TRBJ1-6, with 9 bases identical to TRBD1. Per germline, CDR1 LNHDA and CDR2 SQIVND (reference sequence). V lost 10 bases, J lost 5 bases, and 12 bases stayed unmatched. The CDR3 runs 16 residues. The chain's CDR3 is CATRATGGQNNSPLHF. Here the CDR3 DNA reads TGTGCCACCCGAGCTACAGGGGGCCAGAATAATTCACCCCTCCACTTT.

This clonotype showed up many times. The chain links TRBV12-3 or TRBV12-4 to TRBJ1-2, with D perhaps matching TRBD1 (6 bases). This CDR3 spans 14 amino acids. The V gene lost 5 bases and the J gene lost 4 bases, with 14 bases spanning the gap. The CDR3 loop is CASSPGEGLYGYTF. The CDR3 bases are TGTGCCAGCAGTCCAGGGGAGGGACTCTATGGCTACACCTTC.

This clonotype was seen many times. The chain combines TRBV6-5 with TRBJ1-2; no clear D. The V gene lost 2 bases and the J gene lost 5 bases, with 15 bases spanning the gap. The V gene's germline CDR1 is MNHEY and CDR2 SVGAGI. This CDR3 is 15 amino acids long. In nucleotides, the CDR3 is TGTGCCAGCAGTTACAGAGGGAGTGATGGGTATGGCTACACCTTC. It translates to CASSYRGSDGYGYTF.

This clonotype was found many times. V usage is TRBV6-5 and J usage is TRBJ1-4; TRBD1 matches 7 bases. CDR3 length: 19 amino acids. V lost 2 bases, J lost 3 bases, and 15 bases stayed unmatched. The germline V gene encodes CDR1 MNHEY and CDR2 SVGAGI. The CDR3 loop reads CASSYTYPTGRSANEKLFF. The CDR3 nucleotides are TGTGCCAGCAGTTACACATACCCGACAGGGAGAAGTGCTAATGAAAAACTGTTTTTT.

This clonotype was counted only a few times. J is TRBJ2-1 and V is TRBV19; D is ambiguous. Germline V CDR1 and CDR2: LNHDA, SQIVND (reference sequence). V was cut by 5 bases and J by 8 bases, with 10 bases left in between. The CDR3 runs to 12 residues. The CDR3 coding sequence is TGTGCCAGTAGTCCGGGCTCCCATGAGCAGTTCTTC. As protein: CASSPGSHEQFF.

Many counts were recorded for this clonotype. The chain employs TRBV12-3 or TRBV12-4 and TRBJ2-7; 8 bases line up with TRBD1. V lost 4 bases to trimming and J lost 5 bases; unmatched junction nucleotides: 7. The CDR3 is made up of 14 amino acids. CDR3 coding DNA: TGTGCCAGCAGTTCGGAATTGGACAGGGACGAGCAGTACTTC. It yields the protein CASSSELDRDEQYF.

This clonotype was seen many times. The V call is TRBV4-1, the J call TRBJ2-5, with 7 bases fitting TRBD1. Germline V gene data show CDR1 as MGHRA and CDR2 as YSYEKL. V was pared by 4 bases and J by 6 bases, with 5 bases of the junction left unmatched. This CDR3 is built from 13 residues. The CDR3 reads CASSLTGEQTQYF. The CDR3 nucleotides are TGCGCCAGCAGCCTTACAGGGGAACAGACCCAGTACTTC.

Many counts were recorded for this clonotype. V gene TRBV30 combines with J gene TRBJ1-2; maybe TRBD1 (6 bases). The CDR3 contains 12 residues. V was cut by 2 bases and J by 6 bases, with 10 bases left in between. Per the germline V gene, CDR1 is GTSNPN and CDR2 is SVGIG (reference sequence). The CDR3 spells CAWSRQVDGYTF. The CDR3 DNA follows: TGTGCCTGGAGTAGACAGGTGGATGGCTACACCTTC.

This clonotype was recorded many times. The chain's CDR3 is CASSQDWEGQGAFF. CDR3 nucleotides: TGCGCCAGCAGCCAAGACTGGGAGGGGCAGGGGGCTTTCTTT. This chain links TRBV4-1 with TRBJ1-1, with D tentatively TRBD1 (6 bases). The length of the CDR3 is 14 residues. Germline assignment: CDR1 MGHRA and CDR2 YSYEKL. Trimming took off 0 bases at V and 11 bases at J, with 16 bases between the two ends.

The table lists this clonotype with many counts. The chain combines TRBV5-1 with TRBJ2-5; 9 bases agree with TRBD2. The CDR3 has 15 residues. Germline assignment: CDR1 SGHRS and CDR2 YFSETQ. V lost 1 base, J lost 2 bases, and 3 bases stayed unmatched. Here the CDR3 reads CASSLQLAGQETQYF. The CDR3 DNA follows: TGCGCCAGCAGCTTGCAGCTAGCGGGGCAAGAGACCCAGTACTTC.

This clonotype was seen repeatedly, ten times or more. This chain connects TRBV20-1 to TRBJ1-1; D uncertain. Germline V gives CDR1 DFQATT, CDR2 SNEGSKA (reference sequence). The CDR3 is 12 residues long. Trimming cost V 3 bases and J 1 base, with 6 bases left between them. This CDR3 is CSARDPNTEAFF. The CDR3 nucleotides are TGCAGTGCTAGGGACCCGAACACTGAAGCTTTCTTT.

This clonotype was counted many times. The J gene is TRBJ1-4, the V gene TRBV7-3; the match to TRBD1 covers 7 bases. V shed 2 bases and J 6 bases; nucleotides not matched to a gene: 6. The CDR3 has 15 residues. Germline assignment: CDR1 SGHTA and CDR2 FQGTGA. CDR3: CASSLLTGEDEKLFF. CDR3 coding DNA: TGTGCCAGCAGCTTACTCACAGGGGAGGATGAAAAACTGTTTTTT.

The chain joins TRBV19 to TRBJ1-6; D gene unclear. Germline CDR1 reads LNHDA; CDR2 reads SQIVND (reference sequence). V gave up 2 bases and J gave up 7 bases, with 9 bases separating them. The CDR3 totals 14 residues. CDR3 region: CASSIWGMNSPLHF. The CDR3 bases are TGTGCCAGTAGTATATGGGGTATGAATTCACCCCTCCACTTT. The full variable domain, completed using reference TRBV19 and TRBJ1-6, is DGGITQSPKYLFRKEGQNVTLSCEQNLNHDAMYWYRQDPGQGLRLIYYSQIVNDFQKGDIAEGYSVSREKKESFPLTVTSAQKNPTAFYLCASSIWGMNSPLHFGNGTRLTVT.

This clonotype was detected ten times or more. The chain has TRBV7-6 and TRBJ2-7, with 7 bases fitting TRBD1. The CDR3 loop spans 15 amino acids. Germline V gene data show CDR1 as SGHVS and CDR2 as FNYEAQ. V gave up 0 bases and J gave up 3 bases; unmatched junction bases: 5. CDR3 amino acids: CASSLARTGHYEQYF. CDR3 DNA: TGTGCCAGCAGCTTAGCCCGGACAGGCCACTACGAGCAGTACTTC.

This clonotype occurred many times. V usage is TRBV20-1 and J usage is TRBJ2-3; D is possibly TRBD2 (6 bases). V dropped 3 bases and J dropped 2 bases, with 18 bases sitting between them. Germline loops: CDR1 DFQATT, CDR2 SNEGSKA (reference sequence). The CDR3 extends over 16 amino acids. CDR3 region: CSARTNGLHSTDTQYF. CDR3 DNA sequence: TGCAGTGCTAGGACAAACGGACTACACTCCACAGATACGCAGTATTTT.

The chain combines TRBV29-1 with TRBJ2-7; D is perhaps TRBD1 (5 bases). Germline V gene sequence: CDR1 SQVTM, CDR2 ANQGSEA. The CDR3 spans 13 residues. The V and J ends lost 4 bases and 0 bases respectively, with 10 bases between them. The CDR3 nucleotides read TGCAGCGTTGTAAGGGGTAACTCCTACGAGCAGTACTTC. This encodes CSVVRGNSYEQYF.

This clonotype was seen ten or more times. This chain links TRBV5-1 with TRBJ2-6; D perhaps matches TRBD1 (6 bases). Germline V gene sequence: CDR1 SGHRS, CDR2 YFSETQ. V was shortened by 5 bases and J by 4 bases, with 10 bases between the two germline ends. This CDR3 has 14 residues. CDR3 protein: CASRTGQGANVLTF. The CDR3 nucleotides are TGCGCCAGCAGAACGGGACAAGGGGCCAACGTCCTGACTTTC. Combining the CDR3 with reference TRBV5-1 and TRBJ2-6 gives the whole variable domain KAGVTQTPRYLIKTRGQQVTLSCSPISGHRSVSWYQQTPGQGLQFLFEYFSETQRNKGNFPGRFSGRQFSNSRSEMNVSTLELGDSALYLCASRTGQGANVLTFGAGSRLTVL.

This clonotype was counted ten times or more. The chain uses TRBV5-5 and TRBJ1-6; D is perhaps TRBD1 (6 bases). The CDR3 extends over 16 amino acids. Germline V gene lookup returns CDR1 SGHKS and CDR2 YYEKEE (reference sequence). Trimming took off 7 bases at V and 6 bases at J, with 20 bases between the two ends. CDR3: CASARYPGASNSPLHF. The CDR3 bases are TGTGCCAGCGCTCGATATCCGGGGGCGTCTAATTCACCCCTCCACTTT.

This clonotype was detected ten times or more. This rearrangement joins TRBV11-2 to TRBJ2-3; unclear D gene. This CDR3 is 13 amino acids long. V was clipped by 3 bases and J by 6 bases, with 10 bases between them. CDR1 and CDR2 from the germline V gene are SGHAT and FQNNGV. The chain's CDR3 is CASSFRAWDTQYF. CDR3 in DNA: TGTGCCAGCAGCTTTAGGGCGTGGGATACGCAGTATTTT.

This clonotype appeared many times. V usage is TRBV12-3 or TRBV12-4 and J usage is TRBJ2-7, with D possibly matching TRBD1 (5 bases). V was cut by 2 bases and J by 1 base, with 9 bases left in between. The CDR3 contains 14 residues. The CDR3 is CASSLLGVSYEQYF. The CDR3 nucleotides are TGTGCCAGCAGTTTATTAGGGGTTTCCTACGAGCAGTACTTC.

This clonotype was found many times. The rearrangement uses TRBV5-6 and TRBJ2-7; 8 nucleotides align to TRBD2. V lost 4 bases to trimming and J lost 2 bases; unmatched junction nucleotides: 5. CDR1 is SGHDT and CDR2 is YYEEEE in the germline V gene. The CDR3 covers 14 residues. CDR3 residues: CASSPRGGAYEQYV. Here the CDR3 DNA reads TGTGCCAGCAGCCCTCGGGGGGGGGCCTACGAGCAGTACGTC.

This clonotype has a count of ten or more. V gene TRBV18 combines with J gene TRBJ1-1; TRBD1 aligns across 8 bases. Germline values: CDR1 KGHSH, CDR2 LQKENI. The V segment lost 3 bases and the J segment 1 base; nucleotides outside the gene matches: 4. This CDR3 has 15 residues. CDR3: CASSPRQGRNTEAFF. For the CDR3, the DNA is TGTGCCAGCTCACCTCGACAGGGGAGGAACACTGAAGCTTTCTTT.

The sample holds many counts of this clonotype. V and J are TRBV6-5 and TRBJ2-7; D perhaps matches TRBD1 (5 bases). The V and J ends lost 5 bases and 4 bases respectively, with 12 bases between them. Germline CDR1 reads MNHEY; CDR2 reads SVGAGI. This CDR3 contains 13 residues. CDR3 bases: TGTGCCAGCAGTACAAGACAGTTATACGAGCAGTACGTC. Translated, it gives CASSTRQLYEQYV.

Ten or more counts support this clonotype. CDR3 nucleotides: TGCGCCAGCAGCCATATAGCGGGGAACACAGATACGCAGTATTTT. Protein: CASSHIAGNTDTQYF. This sequence joins TRBV4-3 and TRBJ2-3, with 8 bases aligning to TRBD2. CDR3 length: 15 amino acids. Germline V CDR1 and CDR2: LGHNA, YSLEER. Losses at the gene ends were 3 bases for V and 2 bases for J; bases not matched to a gene: 4.

V gene TRBV4-3 combines with J gene TRBJ1-6; 7 bases align to TRBD1. CDR3 length equals 17 residues. With 0 bases clipped from V and 10 bases from J, the junction kept 12 bases outside the gene matches. The germline V gene has CDR1 LGHNA and CDR2 YSLEER. The CDR3 protein is CASSQEGGRGNRSPLHF. CDR3 nucleotide sequence: TGCGCCAGCAGCCAAGAAGGTGGCAGGGGGAATCGATCACCCCTCCACTTT.

This clonotype was counted at least ten times. The genes are TRBV4-3 and TRBJ2-3; 7 positions agree with TRBD2. Germline loops: CDR1 LGHNA, CDR2 YSLEER. This CDR3 has 15 amino acids. Losses at the gene ends were 0 bases for V and 7 bases for J; bases not matched to a gene: 7. The CDR3 here is CASSQEGLAAHTQYF. The CDR3, as DNA: TGCGCCAGCAGCCAAGAAGGTCTAGCGGCCCATACGCAGTATTTT.

This clonotype appeared many times. The rearrangement joins TRBV20-1 to TRBJ2-3, with unresolved D. The V end was cut by 3 bases, the J end by 2 bases, with 9 bases between. Germline V lookup: CDR1 DFQATT, CDR2 SNEGSKA (reference sequence). This CDR3 is built from 13 residues. The CDR3 reads CSASLSPTDTQYF. DNA of the CDR3: TGCAGTGCTAGTTTAAGCCCCACAGATACGCAGTATTTT.

This clonotype was counted a few times. This rearrangement joins TRBV4-1 to TRBJ2-7; a weak D match, TRBD2 (7 bases). The CDR3 length is 15 residues. V lost 4 bases, J lost 2 bases, and 15 bases lay in between. Germline values: CDR1 MGHRA, CDR2 YSYEKL. CDR3 DNA: TGCGCCAGCAGCCCCGTGGCGGGGGCCCCCTACGAGCAGTACGTC. Its translation is CASSPVAGAPYEQYV.

This clonotype was counted many times. The chain couples TRBV6-6 to TRBJ2-7; D perhaps matches TRBD2 (5 bases). V dropped 5 bases and J dropped 0 bases, with 14 bases sitting between them. The CDR3 spans 15 residues. Per germline, CDR1 MNHNY and CDR2 SVGAGI (reference sequence). The CDR3 DNA sequence: TGTGCCAGCAGTCGCGGGTTTCCGAGCTCCTACGAGCAGTACGTC. Its protein is CASSRGFPSSYEQYV.